Below are 13 T cell receptor beta chains sequenced from a single sample in a study of neurological immune-mediated disorders. Regarding time point: longitudinal time-point 2. A single record per CDR3 protein comes from TCRdb applying MiXCR to the 5' RACE reads. The data contain some 49,000 distinct CDR3 sequences, 13% of them singletons. Sequenced: PBMCs. The receptors were sampled from a male donor with HTLV-1-associated myelopathy (HAM/TSP).

This clonotype appeared many times. The genes are TRBV18 and TRBJ2-7; TRBD1 might be the D (5 bases). Deletions cut 2 bases from V and 3 bases from J, with 11 bases between. The germline CDR1 and CDR2 sequences are KGHSH and LQKENI. This CDR3 spans 14 amino acids. In DNA form, the CDR3 reads TGTGCCAGCTCACCAGACAGATTACGCTACGAGCAGTACTTC. Residues: CASSPDRLRYEQYF.

This clonotype has ten or more counts. V gene TRBV10-3 combines with J gene TRBJ2-5, with 7 bases identical to TRBD2. This CDR3 is built from 15 residues. Germline V gene lookup returns CDR1 ENHRY and CDR2 SYGVKD. The ends lost 2 bases at V and 4 bases at J; junction bases unmatched: 7. CDR3: CAISEIGGSRETQYF. The CDR3 bases are TGTGCCATCAGTGAGATCGGGGGGTCTCGAGAGACCCAGTACTTC.

This clonotype came up a few times. V is TRBV5-8 and J is TRBJ1-5; D call uncertain. Germline V gives CDR1 SGHTS, CDR2 YDEGEE. Trimming cost V 0 bases and J 9 bases, with 13 bases left between them. CDR3 length equals 14 residues. The CDR3 DNA sequence: TGTGCCAGCAGCTTGGACGGGGTCCCGAGGCCCCAGCATTTT. This gives the protein CASSLDGVPRPQHF.

In its sample, this clonotype was seen many times. J is TRBJ2-1 and V is TRBV5-1, with 9 bases aligning to TRBD2. This CDR3 contains 17 residues. Germline CDR1 reads SGHRS; CDR2 reads YFSETQ. Trimming cost V 4 bases and J 2 bases; bases outside gene matches: 10. The CDR3 DNA follows: TGCGCCAGCAGCCCCGCAGGTAGCGGGGGACCCTACAATGAGCAGTTCTTC. Protein: CASSPAGSGGPYNEQFF.

This chain connects TRBV5-6 to TRBJ2-5; 7 bases are a match to TRBD1. Germline CDR1 SGHDT, CDR2 YYEEEE. The CDR3 runs 14 residues. J gave up 4 bases and V 2 bases, and 5 bases lay outside the gene matches. The CDR3 DNA is TGTGCCAGCAGCTTTGGGACAGCACGAGAGACCCAGTACTTC. This sequence encodes CASSFGTARETQYF.

There are many counts of this clonotype. This chain links TRBV6-2 or TRBV6-3 with TRBJ2-1; D unresolved. Germline V gene sequence: CDR1 MNHEY, CDR2 SVGEGT. The CDR3 loop spans 14 amino acids. Trimming pared 2 bases from V and 7 bases from J, leaving 12 bases between. The CDR3 nucleotides read TGTGCCAGCAGTTACGATGGGGTAATAAATGAGCAGTTCTTC. As protein: CASSYDGVINEQFF.

This clonotype was detected ten times or more. J is TRBJ2-1 and V is TRBV4-1; unclear D gene. CDR1 MGHRA and CDR2 YSYEKL come from the germline V gene. Trimming took 3 bases from V and 7 from J, leaving 4 bases between them. The CDR3 sequence is 11 residues long. This CDR3 is CASSHSNEQFF. CDR3 DNA: TGCGCCAGCAGCCACAGTAATGAGCAGTTCTTC.

The V gene is TRBV6-5, the J gene TRBJ2-1; D ambiguous. The V and J ends lost 0 bases and 4 bases respectively, with 7 bases between them. There are 14 residues in the CDR3. CDR1 MNHEY and CDR2 SVGAGI come from the germline V gene. As DNA, the CDR3 is TGTGCCAGCAGTTACTCGAACAGTTACAATGAGCAGTTCTTC. Protein sequence: CASSYSNSYNEQFF.

The sample holds many counts of this clonotype. The chain joins TRBV10-3 to TRBJ2-3; weak D call: TRBD2 (5 bases). The V end was cut by 6 bases, the J end by 4 bases, with 11 bases between. The CDR3 runs 13 residues. Germline CDR1 reads ENHRY; CDR2 reads SYGVKD. For the CDR3, the DNA is TGTGCCATCAGAAACGGGGTCCCAGATACGCAGTATTTT. It codes for CAIRNGVPDTQYF.

This clonotype was detected many times. This chain joins TRBV5-1 and TRBJ2-1; 11 bases fit TRBD2. The J segment lost 7 bases and the V segment lost 2 bases, leaving 2 bases of the junction unmatched. This CDR3 is built from 14 residues. Germline V gives CDR1 SGHRS, CDR2 YFSETQ. The CDR3: CASSFSGGDNEQFF. In nucleotides, the CDR3 is TGCGCCAGCAGCTTTAGCGGGGGGGATAATGAGCAGTTCTTC.

In this sample, this clonotype turned up many times. This chain uses TRBV25-1 with TRBJ2-2; D unresolved. V gave up 3 bases and J gave up 0 bases, with 5 bases separating them. CDR1 is MGHDK and CDR2 is SYGVNS in the germline V gene. CDR3 length: 14 residues. The CDR3 nucleotides read TGTGCCAGCAGTGAGTCGGCGAACACCGGGGAGCTGTTTTTT. It translates to CASSESANTGELFF.

This clonotype showed up just a few times. This sequence joins TRBV4-3 and TRBJ1-4, with a weak D call TRBD1 (6 bases). V lost 0 bases to trimming and J lost 4 bases, with 18 bases between them. Germline values: CDR1 LGHNA, CDR2 YSLEER. The CDR3 is 18 amino acids. CDR3 sequence reads: CASSQEQSRGGFNEKLFF. In DNA, the CDR3 is TGCGCCAGCAGCCAAGAACAGTCCCGGGGGGGCTTTAATGAAAAACTGTTTTTT.

This clonotype was counted at least ten times. The V call is TRBV10-3, the J call TRBJ1-2; tentative D call: TRBD1 (6 bases). Trimming shortened V by 3 bases and J by 1 base, and 12 bases separated the two germline ends. The CDR3 runs to 15 residues. Germline V gene data show CDR1 as ENHRY and CDR2 as SYGVKD. The DNA of the CDR3 is TGTGCCATCAGTGATTGGGACATTGGTAACTATGGCTACACCTTC. This gives the protein CAISDWDIGNYGYTF.